Listed here are 5 T cell receptor beta chains from one sample, sequenced in a study of prognosis after radiotherapy for stage I lung cancer. With two-round multiplex PCR, TCR beta CDR3 sequences were amplified from genomic DNA. During first-round PCR, primers specific to each TRBV and TRBJ gene were used. TCRdb re-analysed the multiplex PCR reads in MiXCR, keeping a single row per CDR3 protein. Counted here are around 51,000 distinct CDR3 sequences, less than 35% occurring once; the ten biggest clones make up under 9.5%. The sequencing here drew on PBMCs, taken before or after stereotactic body radiation therapy (not recorded which). The origin of the receptors is a donor over 45 with non-small cell lung cancer.

This clonotype was seen more than once but under ten times. This may be a read error, as it is one base from a much larger clone. The genes are TRBV5-6 and TRBJ2-6; tentatively, D is TRBD1 (5 bases). This CDR3 is 12 amino acids long. Germline-derived CDR1 and CDR2 are SGHDT and YYEEEE. CDR3: CASSFGANFLTF. The CDR3 DNA sequence: TGTGCCAGCAGCTTTGGGGCCAACTTCCTGACTTTC.

Turning to this clonotype: This likely reflects a read error, since a far larger clone is one base away. The gene calls are TRBV7-2 and TRBJ2-5, with 12 nucleotides matching TRBD2. TRBJ2-1 explains the end of the DNA better; the J call may be wrong. This CDR3 is 16 amino acids long. CDR1 is SGHTA, CDR2 FQGNSA, per germline. CDR3 region: CASGPMELAGGSEQFF. The CDR3 region has the DNA TGTGCCAGCGGCCCAATGGAACTAGCGGGAGGATCTGAGCAGTTCTTC.

The chain joins TRBV29-1 to TRBJ2-5; 8 bases align to TRBD1. V shed 3 bases, J shed 5 bases, and the junction held 2 bases outside the gene matches. The germline CDR1 and CDR2 sequences are SQVTM and ANQGSEA. The CDR3 loop spans 12 amino acids. CDR3 protein: CSVDQGAETQYF. In DNA, the CDR3 is TGCAGCGTTGATCAGGGGGCCGAGACCCAGTACTTC.

The sample holds many counts of this clonotype. CDR3 amino acids: CASSQWDRSYEQYF. CDR3 in DNA: TGTGCCAGCAGTCAATGGGACAGATCCTACGAGCAGTACTTC. The rearrangement uses TRBV12-3 or TRBV12-4 and TRBJ2-7; TRBD1 agrees at 7 bases. Unmatched junction bases numbered 5, after V lost 5 bases and J lost 1 base. The CDR3 contains 14 residues.

This clonotype has a count of ten or more. This chain connects TRBV19 to TRBJ1-2; TRBD1 matches at 9 bases. The germline CDR1 and CDR2 sequences are LNHDA and SQIVND (reference sequence). The CDR3 covers 15 residues. The ends lost 9 bases at V and 1 base at J; junction bases unmatched: 9. In nucleotides, the CDR3 is TGTGCCAGCCACCCCGGGACAGGGTTTAACTATGGCTACACCTTC. Amino acids: CASHPGTGFNYGYTF.